The clone carrying this T cell receptor beta chain has only one observation. No antigen is known for it. This entry comes from a study of OX40 agonist ivuxolimab in advanced cancers. Whole-study context: Treatment of patients was with ivuxolimab, an agonistic anti-OX40 (CD134) antibody. Patients were treated with intravenous ivuxolimab, dosed at 0.01 to 10 mg/kg and infused every 2 weeks. General study findings and limits: Averaged across samples, CD8+ T cells carried more expanded clones than CD4+ did. The CD4+ and CD8+ T cells in the blood had expanded clonally by week 6 at 0.1 to 3.0 mg/kg.

CDR1 is MDHEN, CDR2 SYDVKM, per germline. Trimming cost V 8 bases and J 5 bases, with 12 bases left between them. The CDR3 is made up of 13 amino acids. Generated by immunoSEQ multiplex PCR, the TCRdb table keeps only in-frame clones and is missing some. The sample contains some 5,100 clones, 85% to 90% of which appear only once. The V gene is TRBV28, the J gene TRBJ2-2; D gene ambiguous. The material sequenced was CD4+ or CD8+ T cells sorted from blood, taken in a trial of the OX40 agonist ivuxolimab. This sequence originates from an adult with an advanced solid tumor such as melanoma, head and neck, liver or kidney cancer. As DNA, the CDR3 is TGTGCCAGCGGCCGAGCAGGAACCGGGGAGCTGTTTTTT. It specifies CASGRAGTGELFF.